The 22 T cell receptor beta chains in this list originate from one sample, sequenced in a study of blood T cells in healthy people across ages. Then a second PCR, running roughly 7 to 11 cycles, was carried out with a sample-barcoded 5' primer and a J-beta primer mix. Using its own MiXCR run on the 5' RACE reads, TCRdb lists one record per CDR3 protein. Altogether fewer than 800,000 distinct CDR3 sequences are present, about a third being singletons, with the ten largest covering 15% to 17%. Sequencing was carried out using blood. The receptors stem from a woman aged 80 or older in good health.

This clonotype has a count of ten or more. The chain joins TRBV3-1 to TRBJ2-1; D unresolved. Germline V gives CDR1 LGHDT, CDR2 YNNKEL (reference sequence). V gave up 1 base and J gave up 7 bases, with 5 bases separating them. The CDR3 totals 12 residues. DNA for the CDR3: TGTGCCAGCAGCCAAGGAAAGAATGAGCAGTTCTTC. The encoded protein is CASSQGKNEQFF.

The chain combines TRBV2 with TRBJ2-5, with no clear D. Deletions cut 2 bases from V and 11 bases from J, with 9 bases between. The germline V gene encodes CDR1 SNHLY and CDR2 FYNNEI. This CDR3 spans 11 amino acids. The CDR3: CASSELVEQYF. In DNA, the CDR3 is TGTGCCAGCAGTGAATTGGTAGAGCAGTACTTC.

This chain joins TRBV20-1 and TRBJ2-5; no firm D call. V lost 5 bases and J lost 1, with 17 bases in between. Germline V gives CDR1 DFQATT, CDR2 SNEGSKA (reference sequence). The CDR3 is 15 amino acids. The CDR3 nucleotides are TGCAGTGCTTCAGAGGTCGGCGGAGCCCAAGAGACCCAGTACTTC. As protein: CSASEVGGAQETQYF.

Worth noting for this clonotype: A much larger clone lies one base from this, so it may be a read error. This sequence joins TRBV20-1 and TRBJ2-1; 9 bases agree with TRBD2. TRBJ2-7 explains the end of the DNA better; the J call may be wrong. CDR1 DFQATT and CDR2 SNEGSKA come from the germline V gene (reference sequence). The CDR3 spans 15 residues. CDR3 in DNA: TGCAGTGCTCTTCCCGGGACTAGCTCCTACAATGAGCAGTACTTC. Amino acid sequence: CSALPGTSSYNEQYF.

This clonotype was counted many times. The V gene is TRBV5-6, the J gene TRBJ2-3, with a tentative D call TRBD1 (6 bases). Germline V gene lookup returns CDR1 SGHDT and CDR2 YYEEEE. Trimming left V 1 base short and J 5 bases short, with 17 bases between. CDR3 size: 16 residues. CDR3 bases: TGTGCCAGCAGCTTGAGACAGGCAGGCCAAGGAGATACGCAGTATTTT. Translation: CASSLRQAGQGDTQYF.

This chain joins TRBV20-1 and TRBJ2-2, with D unclear. Germline V lookup: CDR1 DFQATT, CDR2 SNEGSKA (reference sequence). There are 14 residues in the CDR3. Trimming shortened V by 1 base and J by 1 base, and 7 bases separated the two germline ends. CDR3 sequence (DNA): TGCAGTGCTAGAGTATCGGGGAACACCGGGGAGCTGTTTTTT. Protein: CSARVSGNTGELFF.

The V and J genes are TRBV25-1 and TRBJ2-7; possibly TRBD2 for D (7 bases). V lost 9 bases to trimming and J lost 13 bases, with 19 bases between them. In germline, CDR1 is MGHDK, CDR2 SYGVNS. This CDR3 region has 11 residues. The CDR3 here is CASRAGDTVYF. The CDR3, as DNA: TGTGCCAGTCGCGCGGGGGACACCGTTTACTTC.

This clonotype was detected ten times or more. This may be a read error: a much more frequent sequence differs by one nucleotide. The chain combines TRBV20-1 with TRBJ1-2, with a possible D match to TRBD1 (6 bases). V shed 2 bases and J shed 8 bases, with 15 bases lying between them. The CDR3 covers 13 residues. Germline V gene data show CDR1 as DFQATT and CDR2 as SNEGSKA (reference sequence). The CDR3 is CSARPPQGDGYTF. CDR3 nucleotide sequence: TGCAGTGCTAGACCCCCACAGGGTGACGGCTACACCTTC.

Here the CDR3 reads CASNPGGKTNEKLFF. CDR3 DNA sequence: TGTGCCAGCAACCCCGGGGGGAAGACTAATGAAAAACTGTTTTTT. This chain joins TRBV6-1 and TRBJ1-4, with a possible D match to TRBD1 (5 bases). CDR3 length: 15 residues. Trimming stripped 7 bases from V and 2 bases from J, with 14 bases between. The germline V gene encodes CDR1 MNHNS and CDR2 SASEGT.

As to this clonotype: At one of its ends the junction is not consistent with the germline gene, which may arise from a read error. The chain has TRBV12-3 or TRBV12-4 and TRBJ2-3, with unresolved D. The CDR3 runs 14 residues. The CDR3, as DNA: TGTGCCAGCAGATTTGGGGTGAACACAGATATGCAGTATTTT. Its translation is CASRFGVNTDMQYF.

J is TRBJ2-7 and V is TRBV4-1; TRBD2 is a possible D gene (6 bases). The CDR3 loop spans 16 amino acids. The germline V gene has CDR1 MGHRA and CDR2 YSYEKL. V was clipped by 0 bases and J by 4 bases, with 16 bases between them. CDR3 sequence reads: CASSQEERALRYEQYF. The CDR3 nucleotides read TGCGCCAGCAGCCAAGAGGAGCGGGCTCTTCGGTACGAGCAGTACTTC.

V and J are TRBV10-3 and TRBJ2-1; D is unclear. The ends were cut back, 4 bases at V and 4 bases at J, with 8 bases in the middle. The CDR3 length is 13 residues. CDR1 ENHRY and CDR2 SYGVKD come from the germline V gene. CDR3 protein: CAISVDPYNEQFF. As DNA, the CDR3 is TGTGCCATCAGTGTGGACCCATACAATGAGCAGTTCTTC.

The genes are TRBV7-2 and TRBJ2-1; D perhaps matches TRBD2 (6 bases). Gene TRBJ2-7 matches the end of the DNA better, so the J call may be wrong. Germline loops: CDR1 SGHTA, CDR2 FQGNSA. CDR3 length: 16 residues. CDR3 loop: CASSPPGAGRAYEQYF. The DNA for the CDR3 is TGTGCCAGCAGCCCCCCGGGCGCGGGGAGAGCCTACGAGCAGTACTTC.

This clonotype has at least ten counts. In DNA, the CDR3 is TGTGCCAGCAGTCCTACAGGGGTGGCAAGCACAGATACGCAGTATTTT. Its translation: CASSPTGVASTDTQYF. This chain uses TRBV2 with TRBJ2-3; 7 bases line up with TRBD1. Germline loops: CDR1 SNHLY, CDR2 FYNNEI. This CDR3 contains 16 residues. The J segment lost 0 bases and the V segment lost 5 bases, leaving 8 bases of the junction unmatched.

This clonotype was found many times. This sequence joins TRBV7-2 and TRBJ2-5, with unresolved D. This CDR3 region has 13 residues. The germline V gene encodes CDR1 SGHTA and CDR2 FQGNSA. Trimming took off 5 bases at V and 5 bases at J, with 12 bases between the two ends. CDR3 sequence reads: CASSLSGRETQYF. CDR3 bases: TGTGCCAGCAGCCTTAGTGGAAGGGAGACCCAGTACTTC.

Worth noting for this clonotype: With a much larger clone just one base away, this may be a read error. The chain couples TRBV5-1 to TRBJ2-7; a possible D gene is TRBD1 (5 bases). V was cut by 3 bases and J by 5 bases, with 15 bases left in between. Per the germline V gene, CDR1 is SGHRS and CDR2 is YFSETQ. The CDR3 length is 14 residues. The CDR3: CASSWVAGNNEQYF. DNA of the CDR3: TGCGCCAGCAGCTGGGTCGCAGGGAACAACGAGCAGTACTTC.

CDR3 protein: CASSLGLAEGYEQYF. CDR3 nucleotide sequence: TGTGCCAGCAGTTTAGGACTAGCGGAGGGTTACGAGCAGTACTTC. The chain recombines TRBV12-3 or TRBV12-4 with TRBJ2-7, with TRBD2 matching 9 bases. V shed 1 base, J shed 4 bases, and the junction held 5 bases outside the gene matches. This CDR3 comprises 15 residues.

The chain combines TRBV5-1 with TRBJ1-1, with D perhaps matching TRBD1 (5 bases). The CDR3 is made up of 16 amino acids. The ends were cut back, 0 bases at V and 3 bases at J, with 15 bases in the middle. Germline CDR1 SGHRS, CDR2 YFSETQ. Here the CDR3 reads CASSLERIGADTEAFF. The CDR3 nucleotides are TGCGCCAGCAGCTTGGAAAGGATTGGGGCGGACACTGAAGCTTTCTTT.

This clonotype appeared a few times. The genes are TRBV6-1 and TRBJ1-6, with TRBD1 as a possible D gene (5 bases). CDR1 and CDR2 from the germline V gene are MNHNS and SASEGT. V was clipped by 3 bases and J by 10 bases, with 13 bases between them. The CDR3 spans 14 residues. CDR3 sequence (DNA): TGTGCCAGCAGTGAGGGGCCCACGGGGTCACCCCTCCACTTT. Translation: CASSEGPTGSPLHF.

This clonotype came up many times. This chain joins TRBV27 and TRBJ1-2; perhaps TRBD1 as D (6 bases). This CDR3 has 14 amino acids. The V and J ends lost 6 bases and 3 bases respectively, with 14 bases between them. Germline CDR1 and CDR2: MNHEY and SMNVEV (reference sequence). CDR3 sequence (DNA): TGTGCCAGCAGCCTAGGGGCAGGGGACTATGGCTACACCTTC. The encoded protein is CASSLGAGDYGYTF.

This clonotype was seen a handful of times. This chain joins TRBV7-2 and TRBJ1-2; no clear D gene. The V and J ends lost 1 base and 7 bases respectively, with 16 bases between them. There are 15 residues in the CDR3. The germline V gene has CDR1 SGHTA and CDR2 FQGNSA. The CDR3 DNA sequence: TGTGCCAGCAGCTTAGAAGGCGAAGTCCCAAGTGGCTACACCTTC. This gives the protein CASSLEGEVPSGYTF.

This clonotype was seen many times. The chain uses TRBV5-1 and TRBJ1-1; unclear D gene. Germline loops: CDR1 SGHRS, CDR2 YFSETQ. The CDR3 is 15 residues long. The V end lost 4 bases, the J end lost 3 bases, and 16 bases lay between the germline ends. CDR3: CASSPEAAGDTEAFF. DNA for the CDR3: TGCGCCAGCAGCCCAGAGGCGGCGGGTGACACTGAAGCTTTCTTT.